This T cell receptor (beta chain) is drawn from a study of cytomegalovirus exposure and HLA in healthy donors. The CDR3 loop spans 16 amino acids. CDR1 and CDR2 (germline): MGHRA, YSYEKL. The PCR used 60 Vbeta and 13 Jbeta primers. Libraries were prepared by immunoSEQ multiplex PCR; TCRdb keeps only in-frame clonotypes and omits some of them. Its clone listing holds around 150,000 clones. As for this clone: Sequence at one end of the junction differs from germline and may be a read error.

The sequencing sample was made of PBMCs. The V gene is TRBV4-1, the J gene TRBJ1-5; 7 bases match TRBD1. The sequence came from a man aged 35 to 55 in good health and CMV-seronegative. The CDR3 region is CASSPLQGGSHQPQHF. The DNA for the CDR3 is TGCGCCAGCAGCCCATTGCAGGGGGGTAGCCATCAGCCCCAGCATTTT.